This T cell receptor beta chain was identified during a study of response to subunit inactivated influenza vaccine. CDR3 length: 15 residues. The junction had 3 bases not matched to a gene; V was cut back by 2 bases and J by 1 base. Germline V gives CDR1 MDHEN, CDR2 SYDVKM. This clonotype was counted a few times. Antigen unknown. A single record per CDR3 protein comes from TCRdb applying MiXCR to the RT-PCR reads. The sample has about 540,000 distinct CDR3 sequences, roughly 25% seen once; the top ten hold under 3.5%. Study-wide results and limits: A suggestion made by the authors is that each seasonal influenza vaccination recruits few new T cells.

Separately, the same data were catalogued under a study of T cells expressing NK-cell markers. That source adds: TCR beta cDNA was generated via 5'RACE template switching incorporating UMIs.

The clonotype originates from a man aged 50 or older who received an inactivated influenza vaccine. This specimen consisted of CD4+ T cells sorted from PBMCs, obtained roughly 12 days after vaccination. V usage is TRBV28 and J usage is TRBJ2-3, with 7 bases identical to TRBD1. Here the CDR3 DNA reads TGTGCCAGCAGTTTAAGCACAGGGGGCACAGATACGCAGTATTTT. Translating it yields CASSLSTGGTDTQYF.